What follows are 23 T cell receptor beta chains derived from one specimen sequenced in a study of OX40 agonist ivuxolimab in advanced cancers. The assay was immunoSEQ multiplex PCR, and TCRdb's table has in-frame clones only and misses some. The sample includes tens of thousands of clones, 85% to 90% of them seen just once. The sequenced sample was CD4+ or CD8+ T cells sorted from blood, obtained in a trial of the OX40 agonist ivuxolimab. The receptors come from an adult with an advanced solid tumor such as melanoma, head and neck, liver or kidney cancer.

The chain uses TRBV19 and TRBJ1-2; 11 bases align to TRBD1. Trimming removed 0 bases from V and 6 bases from J; junction bases left unmatched: 6. This CDR3 region has 16 residues. Germline V gene sequence: CDR1 LNHDA, CDR2 SQIVND (reference sequence). CDR3 DNA sequence: TGTGCCAGTAGTATAGATCGGACAGGGGGCGTGGATGGCTACACCTTC. It encodes CASSIDRTGGVDGYTF.

The chain recombines TRBV28 with TRBJ2-5; 8 bases align to TRBD2. Unmatched junction bases numbered 14, after V lost 2 bases and J lost 3 bases. The V gene's germline CDR1 is MDHEN and CDR2 SYDVKM. The CDR3 has 18 amino acids. CDR3 sequence (DNA): TGTGCCAGCAGTTTAAATCCCCGCCCGCGGGGGGAAAAAGAGACCCAGTACTTC. As protein: CASSLNPRPRGEKETQYF.

The count of this clone is one. V usage is TRBV28 and J usage is TRBJ2-7; TRBD2 matches at 8 bases. Trimming took 3 bases from V and 1 from J; bases not matched to a gene: 5. Per the germline V gene, CDR1 is MDHEN and CDR2 is SYDVKM. The CDR3 is 15 residues long. The CDR3 DNA reads as TGTGCCAGCAGTTTTCAACTAGCGGCTTCCTACGAGCAGTACTTC. Its protein is CASSFQLAASYEQYF.

V and J are TRBV7-2 and TRBJ1-1; D gene uncertain. Trimming took 0 bases from V and 4 from J, leaving 6 bases between them. The CDR3 extends over 13 amino acids. Germline V gene data show CDR1 as SGHTA and CDR2 as FQGNSA. Written as DNA, the CDR3 is TGTGCCAGCAGCTTAGCCGGGATCACTGAAGCTTTCTTT. It codes for CASSLAGITEAFF.

V usage is TRBV18 and J usage is TRBJ2-2; D unclear. Germline V CDR1 and CDR2: KGHSH, LQKENI. CDR3 length equals 12 residues. V was pared by 2 bases and J by 3 bases, with 1 base between. CDR3 in amino acids: CASSPDTGELFF. The CDR3 coding sequence is TGTGCCAGCTCACCAGACACCGGGGAGCTGTTTTTT.

The V call is TRBV28, the J call TRBJ2-1; 8 nucleotides agree with TRBD1. Per the germline V gene, CDR1 is MDHEN and CDR2 is SYDVKM. The J segment lost 7 bases and the V segment lost 5 bases, leaving 16 bases of the junction unmatched. This CDR3 has 17 residues. The CDR3 spells CASSGPGAGGGKNEQFF. Written as DNA, the CDR3 is TGTGCCAGCAGTGGACCCGGGGCAGGGGGCGGGAAGAATGAGCAGTTCTTC.

This chain uses TRBV28 with TRBJ2-1; 10 nucleotides agree with TRBD2. The CDR3 sequence is 14 residues long. V lost 8 bases and J lost 5; bases outside the gene matches: 6. Germline lookup yields CDR1 MDHEN and CDR2 SYDVKM. CDR3 protein: CASRSGGWDNEQFF. The CDR3 nucleotides are TGTGCCAGCCGTAGCGGGGGGTGGGACAATGAGCAGTTCTTC. Variable domain in full (rest from reference TRBV28 and TRBJ2-1): DVKVTQSSRYLVKRTGEKVFLECVQDMDHENMFWYRQDPGLGLRLIYFSYDVKMKEKGDIPEGYSVSREKKERFSLILESASTNQTSMYLCASRSGGWDNEQFFGPGTRLTVL.

This clone was recorded many times. The V call is TRBV30, the J call TRBJ1-2; no clear D gene. Trimming took off 8 bases at V and 8 bases at J, with 6 bases between the two ends. The CDR3 totals 8 residues. The germline V gene encodes CDR1 GTSNPN and CDR2 SVGIG (reference sequence). CDR3 nucleotide sequence: TGTGCCGCCAGGGGCTACACCTTC. Translation: CAARGYTF.

The chain recombines TRBV4-2 with TRBJ1-2; 7 nucleotides align to TRBD1. This CDR3 comprises 14 residues. V lost 4 bases and J lost 6; bases outside the gene matches: 8. CDR1 and CDR2 from the germline V gene are LGHNA and YNFKEQ. In DNA, the CDR3 is TGTGCCAGCAGCCTCACCGGGACAGACCATGGCTACACCTTC. Protein: CASSLTGTDHGYTF.

The J gene is TRBJ2-1, the V gene TRBV11-2; possible D gene TRBD2, 5 bases. With 0 bases removed from V and 2 bases from J, the gap between germline ends came to 14 bases. CDR3 length: 17 residues. Germline assignment: CDR1 SGHAT and CDR2 FQNNGV. The chain's CDR3 is CASSLEHRDPTYNEQFF. In DNA, the CDR3 is TGTGCCAGCAGCTTAGAACACCGGGATCCCACCTACAATGAGCAGTTCTTC.

This clone was seen only a few times. This sequence joins TRBV15 and TRBJ2-7; the match to TRBD2 covers 7 bases. From germline, CDR1 is LNHNV and CDR2 YYDKDF (reference sequence). V gave up 1 base and J gave up 0 bases; unmatched junction bases: 3. This CDR3 region has 15 residues. The CDR3 DNA reads as TGTGCCACCAGCAGAGGGGACTATTCCTCCTACGAGCAGTACTTC. Translated: CATSRGDYSSYEQYF.

The chain couples TRBV6-5 to TRBJ1-4; TRBD1 aligns across 8 bases. Germline values: CDR1 MNHEY, CDR2 SVGAGI. CDR3 length equals 15 residues. The V and J ends lost 8 bases and 3 bases, in that order; junction bases with no gene match: 8. The CDR3 loop is CASRGRGQANEKLFF. DNA of the CDR3: TGTGCCAGCCGTGGCAGGGGGCAGGCTAATGAAAAACTGTTTTTT.

The table lists this clone with a few counts. The V and J genes are TRBV10-1 and TRBJ2-2; 8 bases line up with TRBD2. From germline, CDR1 is WNHNN and CDR2 SYGVQD (reference sequence). The CDR3 consists of 14 residues. J gave up 1 base and V 6 bases, and 1 base lay outside the gene matches. For the CDR3, the DNA is TGCGCCAGCAGCCTAGCGGGGAACACCGGGGAGCTGTTTTTT. Translating it yields CASSLAGNTGELFF.

The chain carries TRBV7-9 and TRBJ1-1; D is undetermined. Germline CDR1 and CDR2: SEHNR and FQNEAQ (reference sequence). With 2 bases removed from V and 6 bases from J, the gap between germline ends came to 10 bases. The CDR3 has 13 amino acids. CDR3 protein: CASSLSELAEAFF. For the CDR3, the DNA is TGTGCCAGCAGCTTATCTGAGCTGGCTGAAGCTTTCTTT.

The V call is TRBV28, the J call TRBJ2-3; 10 bases align to TRBD2. The CDR3 consists of 15 residues. Losses at the gene ends were 4 bases for V and 2 bases for J; bases not matched to a gene: 3. Germline values: CDR1 MDHEN, CDR2 SYDVKM. In nucleotides, the CDR3 is TGTGCCAGCAGTTCCCTAGCGGGGGACACAGATACGCAGTATTTT. Translating gives CASSSLAGDTDTQYF.

This chain uses TRBV7-6 with TRBJ2-3, with D unclear. The CDR3 totals 14 residues. Trimming shortened V by 1 base and J by 5 bases, and 10 bases separated the two germline ends. Looked up from germline, CDR1 is SGHVS and CDR2 is FNYEAQ. In nucleotides, the CDR3 is TGTGCCAGCAGCTTAGGACCGCTGGGAGATACGCAGTATTTT. Translated: CASSLGPLGDTQYF.

This chain joins TRBV9 and TRBJ2-3; the D gene is possibly TRBD1 (6 bases). CDR1 is SGDLS and CDR2 is YYNGEE in the germline V gene. The CDR3 length is 14 residues. Deletions cut 2 bases from V and 4 bases from J, with 11 bases between. The CDR3 spells CASSVRQASDTQYF. As DNA, the CDR3 is TGTGCCAGCAGCGTTAGACAGGCTTCAGATACGCAGTATTTT.

The chain is built from TRBV28 and TRBJ2-2, with TRBD2 matching 10 bases. CDR1 is MDHEN and CDR2 is SYDVKM in the germline V gene. This CDR3 contains 16 residues. J lost 3 bases, V lost 11 bases, and 12 bases had no gene match. CDR3 coding DNA: TGTGCCTCCGAGGGAAGCGGGAGGGGGGACACCGGGGAGCTGTTTTTT. This encodes CASEGSGRGDTGELFF.

This clone was observed many times. This chain connects TRBV5-1 to TRBJ1-5; TRBD1 is a possible D gene (5 bases). Germline V gene sequence: CDR1 SGHRS, CDR2 YFSETQ. Trimming shortened V by 0 bases and J by 7 bases, and 11 bases separated the two germline ends. This CDR3 is 14 amino acids long. CDR3: CASSLGREGQPQHF. In nucleotides, the CDR3 is TGCGCCAGCAGCTTGGGGAGGGAGGGGCAGCCCCAGCATTTT. The variable domain in full, completed from reference TRBV5-1 and TRBJ1-5, reads KAGVTQTPRYLIKTRGQQVTLSCSPISGHRSVSWYQQTPGQGLQFLFEYFSETQRNKGNFPGRFSGRQFSNSRSEMNVSTLELGDSALYLCASSLGREGQPQHFGDGTRLSIL.

This clone was detected once. The chain recombines TRBV7-9 with TRBJ2-1, with 10 bases lining up with TRBD2. The germline gives CDR1 SEHNR, CDR2 FQNEAQ (reference sequence). The junction had 15 bases not matched to a gene; V was cut back by 4 bases and J by 6 bases. This CDR3 has 18 amino acids. In DNA, the CDR3 is TGTGCCAGCAGCTGGGGGGCTAGCGGGGGCCCTCTAGTCAATGAGCAGTTCTTC. This codes for CASSWGASGGPLVNEQFF.

This chain connects TRBV7-2 to TRBJ1-6, with D possibly TRBD1 on 6 matching bases. Between the trimmed V and J ends, which lost 1 base and 14 bases, there was a span of 12 bases. Looked up from germline, CDR1 is SGHTA and CDR2 is FQGNSA. This CDR3 is built from 13 residues. DNA of the CDR3: TGTGCCAGCAGCTTAGGGAGGACAGCGGCCCTCCACTTT. Its protein is CASSLGRTAALHF.

CDR3 nucleotide sequence: TGTGCCAGCTCTCCTCCGGGACAGGGGGCCGAGAACATTCAGTACTTC. This encodes CASSPPGQGAENIQYF. The rearrangement links TRBV18 to TRBJ2-4; 12 bases agree with TRBD1. CDR3 length: 16 amino acids. J lost 7 bases, V lost 6 bases, and 10 bases had no gene match. CDR1 is KGHSH and CDR2 is LQKENI in the germline V gene.

This clone was recorded a few times. The J gene is TRBJ2-1, the V gene TRBV11-2; 13 nucleotides agree with TRBD2. Germline values: CDR1 SGHAT, CDR2 FQNNGV. There are 16 residues in the CDR3. J lost 7 bases, V lost 6 bases, and 9 bases had no gene match. The CDR3 sequence is CASSAETSGRSNEQFF. For the CDR3, the DNA is TGTGCCAGCAGTGCTGAGACTAGCGGGAGGAGTAATGAGCAGTTCTTC.